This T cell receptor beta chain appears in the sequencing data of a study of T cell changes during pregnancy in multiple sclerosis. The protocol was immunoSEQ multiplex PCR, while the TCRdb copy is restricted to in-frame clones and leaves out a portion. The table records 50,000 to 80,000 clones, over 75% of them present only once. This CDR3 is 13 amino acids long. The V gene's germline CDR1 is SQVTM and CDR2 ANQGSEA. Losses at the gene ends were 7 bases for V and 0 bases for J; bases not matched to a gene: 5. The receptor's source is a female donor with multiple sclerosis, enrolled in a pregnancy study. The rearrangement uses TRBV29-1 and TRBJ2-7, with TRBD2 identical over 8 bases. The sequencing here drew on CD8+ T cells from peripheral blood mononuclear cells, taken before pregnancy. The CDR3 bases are TGCAGCGCGGAGCTAGCGGGCTCCTACGAGCAGTACTTC. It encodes CSAELAGSYEQYF.